The 23 T cell receptor beta chains presented below share a single source sample, sequenced in a study of cytomegalovirus exposure and HLA in healthy donors. Primers included in the PCR were 60 Vbeta and 13 Jbeta primers. Assay: immunoSEQ multiplex PCR; the TCRdb copy retains only in-frame clones and omits some. The profile covers about 110,000 clones, with under 80% appearing a single time and 7.7% taken by the ten largest. Sequenced sample: PBMCs. All receptors come from a woman aged 45-59 years in good health and CMV-seropositive.

This clone was seen only once. A read error may produce the germline difference seen at one junction end. The gene calls are TRBV7-7 and TRBJ2-7; D is possibly TRBD2 (6 bases). The germline gives CDR1 SSHAT, CDR2 FNYEAQ (reference sequence). The CDR3 consists of 14 residues. Here the CDR3 DNA reads TGTGCTAGCAGCTTAGCGGTTGGAGCGGGCGAGCAGTACTTC. It yields the protein CASSLAVGAGEQYF.

This chain joins TRBV6-1 and TRBJ2-7; possible D gene TRBD1, 6 bases. Germline values: CDR1 MNHNS, CDR2 SASEGT. The germline V and J ends were trimmed by 4 bases and 3 bases, with 13 bases remaining between them. This CDR3 has 14 amino acids. CDR3 DNA: TGTGCCAGCAGTGTCGACAGGTTATACTACGAGCAGTACTTC. This translates into CASSVDRLYYEQYF.

The chain employs TRBV9 and TRBJ2-1; 11 bases match TRBD2. The CDR3 extends over 14 amino acids. From germline, CDR1 is SGDLS and CDR2 YYNGEE. V dropped 0 bases and J dropped 10; count of bases not matched to a gene: 3. The CDR3 DNA follows: TGTGCCAGCAGCGTAGAACTAGCGGGAGACGAGCAGTTCTTC. This sequence encodes CASSVELAGDEQFF.

The chain recombines TRBV6-5 with TRBJ2-1; TRBD2 matches at 7 bases. Germline V CDR1 and CDR2: MNHEY, SVGAGI. J was trimmed by 6 bases and V by 6 bases; bases with no gene match: 11. The CDR3 totals 15 residues. The CDR3 bases are TGTGCCAGCAGCCCTTCCTCTAGCGGTCCCAATGAGCAGTTCTTC. Its protein product is CASSPSSSGPNEQFF.

This CDR3 is CASGESPGANVLTF. DNA for the CDR3: TGTGCTAGTGGAGAGTCCCCTGGGGCCAACGTCCTGACTTTC. The chain combines TRBV12-5 with TRBJ2-6; D unclear. V shed 6 bases and J shed 2 bases, with 8 bases lying between them. This CDR3 comprises 14 residues. CDR1 LGHNT and CDR2 FRNRAP come from the germline V gene.

The chain joins TRBV5-5 to TRBJ2-4; 8 nucleotides line up with TRBD1. Unmatched junction bases numbered 3, after V lost 4 bases and J lost 6 bases. The CDR3 has 13 residues. Germline V gene sequence: CDR1 SGHKS, CDR2 YYEKEE (reference sequence). The CDR3 DNA sequence: TGTGCCAGCAGCCCCGGACAGGGAAACATTCAGTACTTC. It encodes CASSPGQGNIQYF.

The chain carries TRBV19 and TRBJ2-2; 8 nucleotides match TRBD1. J gave up 3 bases and V 5 bases, and 2 bases lay outside the gene matches. CDR3 length: 14 residues. The germline CDR1 and CDR2 sequences are LNHDA and SQIVND (reference sequence). The CDR3 protein is CASSQQGDTGELFF. The DNA for the CDR3 is TGTGCCAGTAGTCAACAGGGGGACACCGGGGAGCTGTTTTTT.

The chain couples TRBV12-5 to TRBJ2-1; the match to TRBD2 covers 8 bases. Per the germline V gene, CDR1 is LGHNT and CDR2 is FRNRAP. The V and J ends lost 3 bases and 0 bases, in that order; junction bases with no gene match: 4. The CDR3 totals 16 residues. The CDR3 DNA follows: TGTGCTAGTGGTTTTATTAGCGGGGCCTCCTACAATGAGCAGTTCTTC. This gives the protein CASGFISGASYNEQFF.

The chain recombines TRBV2 with TRBJ1-2; D remains unclear. The V end lost 0 bases, the J end lost 3 bases, and 11 bases lay between the germline ends. The CDR3 totals 15 residues. Germline V lookup: CDR1 SNHLY, CDR2 FYNNEI. The CDR3 protein is CASSEAPTAYYGYTF. The CDR3 DNA reads as TGTGCCAGCAGTGAAGCCCCCACAGCTTACTATGGCTACACCTTC.

The chain carries TRBV6-6 and TRBJ1-5; TRBD1 might be the D (5 bases). Per the germline V gene, CDR1 is MNHNY and CDR2 is SVGAGI (reference sequence). The CDR3 covers 16 residues. With 2 bases removed from V and 0 bases from J, the gap between germline ends came to 11 bases. The DNA for the CDR3 is TGTGCCAGCAGTTACGTTGCAGGGAATAGCAATCAGCCCCAGCATTTT. Translation gives CASSYVAGNSNQPQHF.

Note on this clone: A read error may produce the germline difference seen at one junction end. Other DNA sequences in the sample encode the same CDR3. In nucleotides, the CDR3 is TGTGCCAGCCTGAACTCCCAGGGCACCATATACTTT. This translates into CASLNSQGTIYF. This chain joins TRBV6-5 and TRBJ1-3; a possible D gene is TRBD1 (5 bases). The CDR3 is made up of 12 amino acids. The germline CDR1 and CDR2 sequences are MNHEY and SVGAGI.

CDR3 DNA sequence: TGTGCCAGCAGCAAGAGCGGGCCTTCGTTTGATACGCAGTATTTT. Encoded protein: CASSKSGPSFDTQYF. The chain links TRBV7-2 to TRBJ2-3, with D maybe TRBD2 (6 bases). The V gene lost 5 bases and the J gene lost 6 bases, with 18 bases spanning the gap. This CDR3 region has 15 residues. Germline V gene data show CDR1 as SGHTA and CDR2 as FQGNSA.

The gene calls are TRBV4-1 and TRBJ2-7; D is ambiguous. This CDR3 comprises 15 residues. From germline, CDR1 is MGHRA and CDR2 YSYEKL. V was shortened by 0 bases and J by 6 bases, with 15 bases between the two germline ends. CDR3 sequence: CASSQDLGVWLEQYF. The CDR3 region has the DNA TGCGCCAGCAGCCAAGATCTTGGTGTTTGGCTCGAGCAGTACTTC.

The V gene is TRBV19, the J gene TRBJ2-7; possibly TRBD1 for D (5 bases). V lost 4 bases to trimming and J lost 2 bases, with 15 bases between them. The CDR3 has 15 amino acids. Germline V lookup: CDR1 LNHDA, CDR2 SQIVND (reference sequence). The CDR3, as DNA: TGTGCCAGTAGTACCCTTAGGGCAGGGACCTACGAGCAGTACTTC. Its protein is CASSTLRAGTYEQYF.

The chain couples TRBV7-3 to TRBJ2-1; 14 nucleotides agree with TRBD2. The trim removed 2 bases at V and 2 bases at J, leaving 2 bases unmatched. Germline CDR1 is SGHTA and CDR2 is FQGTGA. The CDR3 is made up of 17 amino acids. The CDR3 reads CASSLWTSGGTYNEQFF. Here the CDR3 DNA reads TGTGCCAGCAGCTTATGGACTAGCGGGGGGACCTACAATGAGCAGTTCTTC.

The chain recombines TRBV29-1 with TRBJ1-3; D is unresolved. Between the trimmed V and J ends, which lost 6 bases and 3 bases, there was a span of 15 bases. CDR3 size: 14 residues. The germline gives CDR1 SQVTM, CDR2 ANQGSEA. CDR3 loop: CSVDEGGGGNTIYF. The CDR3 DNA sequence: TGCAGCGTGGACGAGGGAGGAGGTGGAAACACCATATATTTT. Full variable domain (outside the CDR3, taken from reference TRBV29-1 and TRBJ1-3): SAVISQKPSRDICQRGTSLTIQCQVDSQVTMMFWYRQQPGQSLTLIATANQGSEATYESGFVIDKFPISRPNLTFSTLTVSNMSPEDSSIYLCSVDEGGGGNTIYFGEGSWLTVV.

The chain uses TRBV9 and TRBJ2-2, with D tentatively TRBD2 (7 bases). The CDR3 extends over 15 amino acids. CDR1 and CDR2 from the germline V gene are SGDLS and YYNGEE. V was pared by 0 bases and J by 5 bases, with 11 bases between. The CDR3 loop reads CASSVVGGATGELFF. CDR3 sequence (DNA): TGTGCCAGCAGCGTAGTGGGGGGGGCGACCGGGGAGCTGTTTTTT.

The chain carries TRBV10-3 and TRBJ1-4; a weak D match, TRBD1 (5 bases). Per the germline V gene, CDR1 is ENHRY and CDR2 is SYGVKD. This CDR3 contains 13 residues. V was cut by 6 bases and J by 6 bases, with 11 bases left in between. CDR3 coding DNA: TGTGCCATCAGGGGGCTGTCTGATGAAAAACTGTTTTTT. This encodes CAIRGLSDEKLFF.

The chain is built from TRBV6-6 and TRBJ2-3; maybe TRBD2 (7 bases). The CDR3 totals 14 residues. Between the trimmed V and J ends, which lost 5 bases and 2 bases, there was a span of 11 bases. Germline CDR1 is MNHNY and CDR2 is SVGAGI (reference sequence). In DNA form, the CDR3 reads TGTGCCAGCAGTCCCGCGGGGGCCACAGATACGCAGTATTTT. This translates into CASSPAGATDTQYF.

The chain links TRBV5-8 to TRBJ1-6; 9 positions agree with TRBD1. The CDR3 sequence is 15 residues long. Unmatched junction bases numbered 7, after V lost 2 bases and J lost 10 bases. Germline V gene data show CDR1 as SGHTS and CDR2 as YDEGEE. CDR3 bases: TGTGCCAGCAGCTTCCGACAGGGGGTAGGATCACCCCTCCACTTT. Translation gives CASSFRQGVGSPLHF. The full variable domain, its missing parts supplied by reference TRBV5-8 and TRBJ1-6, is EAGVTQSPTHLIKTRGQQATLRCSPISGHTSVYWYQQALGLGLQFLLWYDEGEERNRGNFPPRFSGRQFPNYSSELNVNALELEDSALYLCASSFRQGVGSPLHFGNGTRLTVT.

Details on this clone: Mismatch with germline at one junction end may stem from a read error. This rearrangement joins TRBV7-7 to TRBJ2-1; TRBD2 matches at 7 bases. The CDR3 contains 13 residues. Germline CDR1 and CDR2: SSHAT and FNYEAQ (reference sequence). The CDR3 reads CASSLSGNNEQFF. Here the CDR3 DNA reads TGTGCTAGCAGCTTAAGCGGGAACAATGAGCAGTTCTTC.

This clone was observed once. V is TRBV1 and J is TRBJ2-3; no check of the table's D call, TRBD2, against the DNA was made. TRBV1 is recorded as a pseudogene. This CDR3 comprises 18 residues. This CDR3 reads CTSSQPPLSGRRADTQYF. The CDR3 DNA follows: TGCACCAGCAGCCAACCCCCCCTTAGCGGGAGGAGGGCAGATACGCAGTATTTT.

This clone has only a few counts. The chain links TRBV28 to TRBJ1-5; 10 bases match TRBD1. The ends lost 3 bases at V and 4 bases at J; junction bases unmatched: 9. The germline CDR1 and CDR2 sequences are MDHEN and SYDVKM. CDR3 size: 17 residues. The CDR3 coding sequence is TGTGCCAGCAGTTTTTTAGGGGGGACAGGGGCAAATCAGCCCCAGCATTTT. It is translated as CASSFLGGTGANQPQHF.